This TCR beta chain was documented in a study of PD-1 blockade in classical Hodgkin lymphoma. The overall study: The patients were dosed with nivolumab 3 mg/kg, infused intravenously every 2 weeks.

Germline CDR1 reads LNHDA; CDR2 reads SQIVND (reference sequence). V lost 8 bases to trimming and J lost 5 bases, with 18 bases between them. The CDR3 is 14 amino acids. Generated by immunoSEQ multiplex PCR, the TCRdb table keeps only in-frame clones and is missing some. Seen here are roughly 30,000 clones, 70% to 85% observed once, and the top ten hold about 0.57%. Noted time point: cycle 4 day 1 (C4D1), after less than 7 weeks of nivolumab. Every patient experienced relapse after autologous stem cell transplantation, and brentuximab vedotin exposure varied. Researchers report purifying CD4+ T cells from thawed PBMCs by magnetic negative selection.

This material consisted of CD4+ T cells from blood, taken before the fourth cycle of nivolumab. The receptor was isolated from a human donor with classical Hodgkin lymphoma. The chain has TRBV19 and TRBJ2-5, with a tentative D call TRBD1 (5 bases). For the CDR3, the DNA is TGTGCCAGTTGCCAGGCAGGGCAGGAGGAGACCCAGTACTTC. Translating gives CASCQAGQEETQYF.